Shown below are 14 T cell receptor beta chains from a single sample sequenced in a study of a mutant IDH1 vaccine in newly diagnosed glioma. No antigens are known for them. Regarding time point: week 47, end of study. Vaccine doses each comprised 300 ug of mutant IDH1 20-mer peptide, with topical imiquimod. TCRdb's copy holds only in-frame clones and misses some; the assay was immunoSEQ multiplex PCR. The data show fewer than 85,000 clones, 75% to 90% seen once. The material sequenced was PBMCs, taken from a glioma patient whose treatment included an IDH1 peptide vaccine. The receptors derive from a man aged 35-49 years with glioma.

J is TRBJ2-3 and V is TRBV30; TRBD1 matches at 9 bases. With V trimmed by 2 bases and J by 0 bases, 3 bases remained unmatched. The V gene's germline CDR1 is GTSNPN and CDR2 SVGIG (reference sequence). The CDR3 runs to 15 residues. The CDR3 bases are TGTGCCTGGAGTCGGACAGGGGCTAGCACAGATACGCAGTATTTT. This gives the protein CAWSRTGASTDTQYF.

The chain has TRBV6-5 and TRBJ1-4; 9 bases fit TRBD1. The CDR3 sequence is 15 residues long. Germline trimming cut 1 base from V and 10 bases from J; bases unmatched to any gene: 7. Germline CDR1 MNHEY, CDR2 SVGAGI. As DNA, the CDR3 is TGTGCCAGCAGTTACTACGGGACAGGGATGATAAAACTGTTTTTT. It codes for CASSYYGTGMIKLFF.

This chain connects TRBV28 to TRBJ2-3; D is perhaps TRBD1 or TRBD2 (5 bases each). This CDR3 region has 15 residues. The germline V gene has CDR1 MDHEN and CDR2 SYDVKM. V lost 1 base and J 3 bases, leaving 11 bases between the germline ends. CDR3 bases: TGTGCCAGCAGTTTATCCGGGACCCGGACAGATACGCAGTATTTT. Amino acids: CASSLSGTRTDTQYF.

The genes are TRBV9 and TRBJ2-7, with a tentative D call TRBD2 (5 bases). The length of the CDR3 is 15 residues. Per germline, CDR1 SGDLS and CDR2 YYNGEE. Trimming pared 0 bases from V and 4 bases from J, leaving 14 bases between. The CDR3 DNA reads TGTGCCAGCAGCGTAGATGGGAGTCAGCTATACGAGCAGTACTTC. Protein: CASSVDGSQLYEQYF. Complete variable domain (other parts from reference TRBV9 and TRBJ2-7): DSGVTQTPKHLITATGQRVTLRCSPRSGDLSVYWYQQSLDQGLQFLIQYYNGEERAKGNILERFSAQQFPDLHSELNLSSLELGDSALYFCASSVDGSQLYEQYFGPGTRLTVT.

The chain has TRBV6-5 and TRBJ2-5; D perhaps matches TRBD1 (6 bases). Germline CDR1 MNHEY, CDR2 SVGAGI. V was shortened by 2 bases and J by 2 bases, with 12 bases between the two germline ends. The CDR3 is 15 amino acids. This CDR3 is CASSYKLGQQETQYF. CDR3 DNA sequence: TGTGCCAGCAGTTACAAACTTGGACAGCAAGAGACCCAGTACTTC.

This rearrangement joins TRBV29-1 to TRBJ2-3, with D perhaps assigned TRBD1 or TRBD2 (5 bases each). The V end was cut by 4 bases, the J end by 10 bases, with 15 bases between. The CDR3 sequence is 12 residues long. Germline CDR1 reads SQVTM; CDR2 reads ANQGSEA. CDR3 residues: CSVGEGPKAQYF. As DNA, the CDR3 is TGCAGCGTTGGTGAGGGACCCAAGGCGCAGTATTTT.

This clone was recorded only once. The chain employs TRBV5-1 and TRBJ2-3; 7 bases are shared with TRBD2. Per germline, CDR1 SGHRS and CDR2 YFSETQ. The CDR3 is 15 residues long. Trimming at V came to 5 bases and at J to 2 bases, leaving 8 bases not matched to a gene. The DNA for the CDR3 is TGCGCCAGCAGAATACCTAGCGGAGACACAGATACGCAGTATTTT. This sequence encodes CASRIPSGDTDTQYF.

The CDR3 DNA follows: TGTGCCAGCAGCTCGAGGACAGGGTTGATCGGGCTTTCCTACGAGCAGTACTTC. Residues: CASSSRTGLIGLSYEQYF. This chain uses TRBV5-6 with TRBJ2-7; TRBD1 aligns across 8 bases. Looked up from germline, CDR1 is SGHDT and CDR2 is YYEEEE. The CDR3 covers 18 residues. V gave up 3 bases and J gave up 1 base; unmatched junction bases: 15.

The chain recombines TRBV7-9 with TRBJ1-6; 8 nucleotides align to TRBD1. V lost 4 bases and J lost 10; bases outside the gene matches: 9. The CDR3 length is 15 residues. Germline assignment: CDR1 SEHNR and CDR2 FQNEAQ (reference sequence). The CDR3 DNA follows: TGTGCCAGCAGCTCCCTGGACAGGGAACTCTCACCCCTCCACTTT. Translated: CASSSLDRELSPLHF.

This rearrangement joins TRBV18 to TRBJ2-1; tentatively, D is TRBD1 or TRBD2 (5 bases each). Trimming removed 3 bases at V and 8 bases at J, with 5 bases between. Germline assignment: CDR1 KGHSH and CDR2 LQKENI. CDR3 length: 11 amino acids. CDR3 DNA: TGTGCCAGCTCACCGGGGGATGAGCAGTTCTTC. Its protein is CASSPGDEQFF. Together with reference TRBV18 and TRBJ2-1, the CDR3 gives the full variable domain: NAGVMQNPRHLVRRRGQEARLRCSPMKGHSHVYWYRQLPEEGLKFMVYLQKENIIDESGMPKERFSAEFPKEGPSILRIQQVVRGDSAAYFCASSPGDEQFFGPGTRLTVL.

The chain carries TRBV28 and TRBJ2-2; D gene ambiguous. This CDR3 has 15 residues. Germline CDR1 and CDR2: MDHEN and SYDVKM. The V and J ends lost 5 bases and 0 bases respectively, with 10 bases between them. The CDR3 region is CASSPAPANTGELFF. In nucleotides, the CDR3 is TGTGCCAGCAGTCCGGCCCCCGCGAACACCGGGGAGCTGTTTTTT.

This chain connects TRBV11-3 to TRBJ2-7; TRBD1 agrees at 7 bases. The CDR3 consists of 15 residues. Germline assignment: CDR1 SGHNT and CDR2 YENEEA. The V gene end was trimmed by 2 bases and the J gene end by 3 bases; junction bases not matched to a gene: 7. CDR3 DNA sequence: TGTGCCAGCAGCTTAAATGAGGCAGGGGGCTACGAGCAGTACTTC. This codes for CASSLNEAGGYEQYF.

The rearrangement uses TRBV5-8 and TRBJ1-5, with TRBD1 matching over 9 bases. CDR3 length equals 15 residues. Per germline, CDR1 SGHTS and CDR2 YDEGEE. With V trimmed by 4 bases and J by 7 bases, 9 bases remained unmatched. CDR3 sequence (DNA): TGTGCCAGCAGCCGAGGGACAGGGACAAGGCAGCCCCAGCATTTT. Its protein is CASSRGTGTRQPQHF.

The chain joins TRBV29-1 to TRBJ2-3, with D perhaps matching TRBD1 (6 bases). Trimming removed 4 bases from V and 0 bases from J, with 17 bases in between. Germline CDR1 and CDR2: SQVTM and ANQGSEA. The CDR3 is 16 amino acids. CDR3 amino acids: CSVGIKTGPSTDTQYF. In nucleotides, the CDR3 is TGCAGCGTTGGAATTAAGACAGGTCCTAGCACAGATACGCAGTATTTT.